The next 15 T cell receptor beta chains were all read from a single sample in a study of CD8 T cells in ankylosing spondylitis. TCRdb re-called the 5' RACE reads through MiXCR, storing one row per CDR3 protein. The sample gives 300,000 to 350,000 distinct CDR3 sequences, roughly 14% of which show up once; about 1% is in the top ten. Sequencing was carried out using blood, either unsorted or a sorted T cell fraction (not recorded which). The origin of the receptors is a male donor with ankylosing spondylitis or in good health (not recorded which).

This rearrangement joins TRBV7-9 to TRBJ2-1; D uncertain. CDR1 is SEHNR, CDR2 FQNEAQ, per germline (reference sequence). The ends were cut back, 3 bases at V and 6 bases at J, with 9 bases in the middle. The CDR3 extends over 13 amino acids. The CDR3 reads CASSFTAINEQFF. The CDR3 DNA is TGTGCCAGCAGCTTCACGGCAATCAATGAGCAGTTCTTC.

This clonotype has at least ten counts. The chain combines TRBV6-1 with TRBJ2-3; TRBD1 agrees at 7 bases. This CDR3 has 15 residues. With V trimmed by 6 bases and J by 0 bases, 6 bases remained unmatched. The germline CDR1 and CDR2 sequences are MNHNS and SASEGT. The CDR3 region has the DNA TGTGCCAGCAGCAGGGGGTCCTTTAGCACAGATACGCAGTATTTT. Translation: CASSRGSFSTDTQYF.

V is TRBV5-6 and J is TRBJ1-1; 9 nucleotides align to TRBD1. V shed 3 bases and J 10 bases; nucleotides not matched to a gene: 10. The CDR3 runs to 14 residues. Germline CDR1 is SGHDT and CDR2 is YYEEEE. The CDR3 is CASSSPLRGQGAFF. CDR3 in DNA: TGTGCCAGCAGCTCGCCGCTTAGGGGACAGGGAGCTTTCTTT.

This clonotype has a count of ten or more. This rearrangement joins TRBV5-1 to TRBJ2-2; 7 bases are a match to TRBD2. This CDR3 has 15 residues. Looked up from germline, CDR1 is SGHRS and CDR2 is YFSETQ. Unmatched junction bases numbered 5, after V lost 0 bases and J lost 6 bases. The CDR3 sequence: CASSLATGGSGELFF. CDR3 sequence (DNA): TGCGCCAGCAGCTTGGCCACGGGAGGCTCCGGGGAGCTGTTTTTT.

CDR3 nucleotide sequence: TGCAGTGCATCCGGGAGTGGCTACGAGCAGTACTTC. This sequence encodes CSASGSGYEQYF. The genes are TRBV20-1 and TRBJ2-7; TRBD2 might be the D (6 bases). Germline CDR1 is DFQATT and CDR2 is SNEGSKA (reference sequence). The CDR3 loop spans 12 amino acids. With 6 bases removed from V and 3 bases from J, the gap between germline ends came to 12 bases.

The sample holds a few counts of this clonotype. The CDR3 is CASSLVLRSYEQYF. CDR3 DNA: TGCGCCAGCAGCTTGGTTCTTCGCTCCTACGAGCAGTACTTC. The rearrangement uses TRBV5-1 and TRBJ2-7; D unresolved. The germline gives CDR1 SGHRS, CDR2 YFSETQ. V gave up 0 bases and J gave up 0 bases, with 7 bases separating them. The CDR3 is made up of 14 amino acids.

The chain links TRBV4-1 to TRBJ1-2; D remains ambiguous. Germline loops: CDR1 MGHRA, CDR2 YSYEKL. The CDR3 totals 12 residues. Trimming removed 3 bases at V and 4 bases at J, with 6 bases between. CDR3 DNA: TGCGCCAGCAGCCAGGACGGCTATGGCTACACCTTC. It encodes CASSQDGYGYTF.

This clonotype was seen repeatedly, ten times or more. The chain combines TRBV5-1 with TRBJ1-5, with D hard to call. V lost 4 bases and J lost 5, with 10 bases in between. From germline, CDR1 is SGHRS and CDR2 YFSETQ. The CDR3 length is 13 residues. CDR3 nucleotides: TGCGCCAGCAGCCCGGGGAGGGATCAGCCCCAGCATTTT. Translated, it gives CASSPGRDQPQHF.

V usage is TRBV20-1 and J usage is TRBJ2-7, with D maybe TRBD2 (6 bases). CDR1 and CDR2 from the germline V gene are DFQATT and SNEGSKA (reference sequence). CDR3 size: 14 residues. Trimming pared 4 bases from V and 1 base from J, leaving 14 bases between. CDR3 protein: CSAIKSGPSYEQYF. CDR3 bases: TGCAGTGCTATCAAGAGCGGGCCTTCCTACGAGCAGTACTTC.

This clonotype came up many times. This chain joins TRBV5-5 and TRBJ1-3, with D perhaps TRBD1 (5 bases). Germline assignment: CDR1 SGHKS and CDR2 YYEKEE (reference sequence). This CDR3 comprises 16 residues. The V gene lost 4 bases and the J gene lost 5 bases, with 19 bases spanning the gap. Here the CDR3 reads CASSPDGTQQRNTIYF. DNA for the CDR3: TGTGCCAGCAGCCCTGACGGGACCCAACAGCGAAACACCATATATTTT.

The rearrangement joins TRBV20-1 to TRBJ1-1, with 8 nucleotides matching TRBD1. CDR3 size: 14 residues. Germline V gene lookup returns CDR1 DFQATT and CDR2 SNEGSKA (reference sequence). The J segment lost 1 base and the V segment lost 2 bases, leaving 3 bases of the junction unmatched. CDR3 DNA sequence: TGCAGTGCTAGACCGGGACAGGCGAACACTGAAGCTTTCTTT. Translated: CSARPGQANTEAFF.

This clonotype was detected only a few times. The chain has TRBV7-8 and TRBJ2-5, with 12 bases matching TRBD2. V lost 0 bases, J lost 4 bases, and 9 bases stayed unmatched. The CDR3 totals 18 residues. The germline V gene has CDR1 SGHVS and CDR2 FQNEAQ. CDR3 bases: TGTGCCAGCAGCTTAGCGTCCCTAGCGGGAGGGCCTAGAGAGACCCAGTACTTC. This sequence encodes CASSLASLAGGPRETQYF. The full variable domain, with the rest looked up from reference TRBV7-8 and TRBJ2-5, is GAGVSQSPRYKVAKRGQDVALRCDPISGHVSLFWYQQALGQGPEFLTYFQNEAQLDKSGLPSDRFFAERPEGSVSTLKIQRTQQEDSAVYLCASSLASLAGGPRETQYFGPGTRLLVL.

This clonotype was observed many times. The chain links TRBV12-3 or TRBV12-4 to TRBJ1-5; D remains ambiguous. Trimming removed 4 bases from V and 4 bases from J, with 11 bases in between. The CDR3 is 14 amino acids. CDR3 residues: CASSWEGRNQPQHF. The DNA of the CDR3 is TGTGCCAGCAGTTGGGAGGGTAGGAATCAGCCCCAGCATTTT.

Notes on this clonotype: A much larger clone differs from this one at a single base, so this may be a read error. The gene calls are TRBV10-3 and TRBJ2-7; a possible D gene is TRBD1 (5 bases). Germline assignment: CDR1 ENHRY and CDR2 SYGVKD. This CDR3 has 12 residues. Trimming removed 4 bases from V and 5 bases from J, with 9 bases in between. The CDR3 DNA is TGTGCCATCAGTGGGGTCAGGGACGAGCAGTACTTC. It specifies CAISGVRDEQYF.

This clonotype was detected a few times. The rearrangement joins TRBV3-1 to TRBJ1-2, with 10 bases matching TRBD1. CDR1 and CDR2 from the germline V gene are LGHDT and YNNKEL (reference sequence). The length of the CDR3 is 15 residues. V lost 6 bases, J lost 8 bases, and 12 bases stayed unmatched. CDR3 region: CASSPTWTGGKGYTF. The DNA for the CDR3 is TGTGCCAGCAGTCCTACCTGGACAGGGGGAAAGGGCTACACCTTC.